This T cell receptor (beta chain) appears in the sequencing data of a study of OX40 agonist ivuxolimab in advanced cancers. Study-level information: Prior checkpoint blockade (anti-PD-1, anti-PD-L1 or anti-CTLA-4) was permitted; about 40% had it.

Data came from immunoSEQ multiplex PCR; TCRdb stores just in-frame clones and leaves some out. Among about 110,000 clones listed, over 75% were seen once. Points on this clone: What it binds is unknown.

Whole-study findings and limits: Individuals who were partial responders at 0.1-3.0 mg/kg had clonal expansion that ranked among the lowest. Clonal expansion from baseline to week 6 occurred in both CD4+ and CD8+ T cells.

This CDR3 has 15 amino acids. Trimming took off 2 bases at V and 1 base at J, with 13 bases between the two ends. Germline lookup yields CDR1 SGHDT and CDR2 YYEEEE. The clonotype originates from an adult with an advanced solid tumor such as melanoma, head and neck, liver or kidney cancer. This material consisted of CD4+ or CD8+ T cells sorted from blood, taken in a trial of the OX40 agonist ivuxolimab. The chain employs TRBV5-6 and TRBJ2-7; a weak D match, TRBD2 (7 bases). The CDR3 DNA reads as TGTGCCAGCAGCTTCGTGGGGGGGCCGTCCTACGAGCAGTACTTC. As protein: CASSFVGGPSYEQYF.